A selection of T cell receptor beta chains follows, all from one sample in a study of identical twins. TCRdb reprocessed the 5' RACE reads with MiXCR, giving one entry per CDR3 protein. The repertoire holds some 500,000 distinct CDR3 sequences, with around 20% as singletons. These sequences were also reported in another study, on T cells expressing NK-cell markers.

The sample consisted of CD4+ T cells sorted from blood. These receptors were obtained from a woman aged 18-29 years in good health. CDR3s include the opening cysteine and the closing phenylalanine or tryptophan. D genes are given only for firm matches. Rows give clone size only sometimes, using once, few, many, or a class for an expanded clone.

J: TRBJ1-6
length: 15
D: -
size: many
V: TRBV11-3
DNA: TGTGCCAGCAGCCGTGCGTACGACAGAAATTCACCCCTCCACTTT
CDR3: CASSRAYDRNSPLHF

J: TRBJ1-2
length: 13
D: -
size: few
V: TRBV15
DNA: TGTGCCACCAGCAGAGAGTCAGGGATCGGCTACACCTTC
CDR3: CATSRESGIGYTF

J: TRBJ2-5
length: 12
D: -
size: few
V: TRBV20-1
DNA: TGCAGTGCCACGGGAGACAGGGAGACCCAGTACTTC
CDR3: CSATGDRETQYF

J: TRBJ2-7
length: 12
D: -
size: few
V: TRBV7-9
DNA: TGTGCCAGCAGCATCCTTGGATACGAGCAGTACTTC
CDR3: CASSILGYEQYF

J: TRBJ2-1
length: 17
D: -
size: few
V: TRBV6-5
DNA: TGTGCCAGCAGTTACTCGATCAGGGGCGGTGGGGCCAATGAGCAGTTCTTC
CDR3: CASSYSIRGGGANEQFF

J: TRBJ1-4
length: 15
D: TRBD1
size: few
V: TRBV10-3
DNA: TGTGCCATCAGTGAGTCGACAGGGGACGTTGAAAAACTGTTTTTT
CDR3: CAISESTGDVEKLFF

J: TRBJ2-7
length: 14
D: TRBD1
size: many
V: TRBV5-1
DNA: TGTGCCAGCAGTTTCGGGACAGGGGGCTACGAGCAGTACTTC
CDR3: CASSFGTGGYEQYF

J: TRBJ1-5
length: 15
D: -
size: many
V: TRBV15
DNA: TGTGCCACCAGCAGAGATATCGGCAGGAATCAGCCCCAGCATTTT
CDR3: CATSRDIGRNQPQHF

J: TRBJ2-5
length: 16
D: -
size: -
V: TRBV5-1
DNA: TGCGCCAGCAGCTTGGGTTCGATCGGACCCGGGGAGACCCAGTACTTC
CDR3: CASSLGSIGPGETQYF

J: TRBJ1-1
length: 14
D: TRBD1
size: -
V: TRBV6-1
DNA: TGTGCCAGCAGATTCAATGACAGGGGGACTGAAGCTTTCTTT
CDR3: CASRFNDRGTEAFF

J: TRBJ1-1
length: 12
D: -
size: few
V: TRBV25-1
DNA: TGTGCCAGCGGTCCCCAAAACACTGAAGCTTTCTTT
CDR3: CASGPQNTEAFF

J: TRBJ2-7
length: 14
D: -
size: few
V: TRBV7-2
DNA: TGTGCCAGCAGCTTATATAATGGGGCCTACGAGCAGTACTTC
CDR3: CASSLYNGAYEQYF

J: TRBJ2-3
length: 14
D: -
size: -
V: TRBV14
DNA: TGTGCCAGCAGCCAAGAGGTGGGGGCAGATACGCAGTATTTT
CDR3: CASSQEVGADTQYF

J: TRBJ1-5
length: 12
D: -
size: -
V: TRBV7-9
DNA: TGTGCCAGCAGCTTTCCCCGTCAGCCCCAGCATTTT
CDR3: CASSFPRQPQHF

J: TRBJ2-3
length: 16
D: -
size: once
V: TRBV7-2
DNA: TGTGCCAGCAGCTTAGGCGGCCCGCGTCTAGGAGATACGCAGTATTTT
CDR3: CASSLGGPRLGDTQYF

J: TRBJ1-6
length: 12
D: -
size: many
V: TRBV3-1
DNA: TGTGCCAGCAGCCAAGATTTCTATAGCCTCCACTTT
CDR3: CASSQDFYSLHF

J: TRBJ2-1
length: 12
D: -
size: -
V: TRBV7-2
DNA: TGTGCCAGCAGCCCCGAGTGGAATGAGCAGTTCTTC
CDR3: CASSPEWNEQFF

J: TRBJ2-1
length: 16
D: -
size: -
V: TRBV12-3/TRBV12-4
DNA: TGTGCCAGCAGCCCAACGACAGGAGCAATATACAATGAGCAGTTCTTC
CDR3: CASSPTTGAIYNEQFF

J: TRBJ1-4
length: 17
D: -
size: -
V: TRBV6-5
DNA: TGTGCCAGCAGTTACTTCAGTTCCCGGGTTCATAATGAAAAACTGTTTTTT
CDR3: CASSYFSSRVHNEKLFF

J: TRBJ1-1
length: 15
D: -
size: few
V: TRBV20-1
DNA: TGCAGTGCTAGACACCTGCGGCAGGGCGACACTGAAGCTTTCTTT
CDR3: CSARHLRQGDTEAFF

J: TRBJ2-7
length: 15
D: -
size: few
V: TRBV3-1
DNA: TGTGCCAGCAGCCCCTTTCGCGGGGAGGTCTACGAGCAGTACTTC
CDR3: CASSPFRGEVYEQYF

J: TRBJ1-1
length: 14
D: -
size: few
V: TRBV5-1
DNA: TGCGCCAGCAGCTGGACGCTAGTGAACACTGAAGCTTTCTTT
CDR3: CASSWTLVNTEAFF

J: TRBJ1-1
length: 11
D: -
size: -
V: TRBV10-3
DNA: TGTGCCATCACGCGGGGTACTGAAGCTTTCTTT
CDR3: CAITRGTEAFF

J: TRBJ2-3
length: 14
D: -
size: -
V: TRBV7-2
DNA: TGTGCCAGCAGCCGCGAACGGGTACTATCGCTTGGGTATTTT
CDR3: CASSRERVLSLGYF

J: TRBJ2-5
length: 15
D: TRBD1
size: few
V: TRBV24-1
DNA: TGTGCCACCAGTGACCCTGGACAGGGGAGAGAGACCCAGTACTTC
CDR3: CATSDPGQGRETQYF

J: TRBJ2-5
length: 13
D: -
size: -
V: TRBV20-1
DNA: TGCAGTGTAGATCGGGGGGCGGGAGAGACCCAGTACTTC
CDR3: CSVDRGAGETQYF

J: TRBJ2-7
length: 14
D: -
size: few
V: TRBV24-1
DNA: TGTGCCCTAGGTCCCGGGACACACCTCTACGAGCAGTACTTC
CDR3: CALGPGTHLYEQYF

J: TRBJ1-5
length: 14
D: -
size: many
V: TRBV5-1
DNA: TGCGCCAGCAGCCCCCTGCAGGGGTCTCAGCCCCAGCATTTT
CDR3: CASSPLQGSQPQHF

J: TRBJ1-2
length: 12
D: TRBD1
size: -
V: TRBV20-1
DNA: TGCAGTGCTTCACAGGGGCTCGGTGGCTACACCTTC
CDR3: CSASQGLGGYTF

J: TRBJ2-1
length: 15
D: TRBD2
size: few
V: TRBV20-1
DNA: TGCAGTGCTAGAGTGGGACTAGTTCCCCACAATGAGCAGTTCTTC
CDR3: CSARVGLVPHNEQFF

J: TRBJ1-2
length: 15
D: TRBD1
size: many
V: TRBV5-1
DNA: TGCGCCAGCAGCTTGGTTAATGGACAGGGCCATGGCTACACCTTC
CDR3: CASSLVNGQGHGYTF

J: TRBJ2-4
length: 18
D: TRBD2
size: -
V: TRBV7-8
DNA: TGTGCCAGCAGCTCTGGGACGTCTAGCGGAAACGTAGGATACATTCAGTACTTC
CDR3: CASSSGTSSGNVGYIQYF

J: TRBJ2-7
length: 15
D: TRBD1
size: many
V: TRBV7-6
DNA: TGTGCCAGCAGCTTAGCAGGACAGGGACCCTACGAGCAGTACTTC
CDR3: CASSLAGQGPYEQYF

J: TRBJ2-3
length: 13
D: -
size: -
V: TRBV20-1
DNA: TGCAGTGCTAGTGTGTCTGGTACAGATACGCAGTATTTT
CDR3: CSASVSGTDTQYF

J: TRBJ2-2
length: 12
D: -
size: -
V: TRBV5-5
DNA: TGTGCCAGCAGCGTGGGGCCCGGGGAGCTGTTTTTT
CDR3: CASSVGPGELFF

J: TRBJ2-7
length: 16
D: TRBD1
size: few
V: TRBV5-1
DNA: TGCGCCAGCAGCCCGGGACAGGGAATATCCTCCTACGAGCAGTACTTC
CDR3: CASSPGQGISSYEQYF

J: TRBJ2-3
length: 11
D: -
size: many
V: TRBV5-1
DNA: TGCGCCAGCACCTCGGGAGATACGCAGTATTTT
CDR3: CASTSGDTQYF

J: TRBJ2-1
length: 16
D: TRBD2
size: -
V: TRBV4-2
DNA: TGTGCCAGCAGCCAAGGGGGGACTAGCGGGGAGAAAGAGCAGTTCTTC
CDR3: CASSQGGTSGEKEQFF

J: TRBJ2-3
length: 18
D: -
size: -
V: TRBV7-2
DNA: TGTGCCAGCAGCTTAGCCTATAGGAGGGGACCTCTGACAGATACGCAGTATTTT
CDR3: CASSLAYRRGPLTDTQYF

J: TRBJ2-3
length: 14
D: -
size: -
V: TRBV7-9
DNA: TGTGCCAGCAGCTTTGGCCGGAGCACAGATACGCAGTATTTT
CDR3: CASSFGRSTDTQYF

J: TRBJ2-2
length: 14
D: -
size: -
V: TRBV6-2/TRBV6-3
DNA: -
CDR3: CASTVGTGTGELVF

J: TRBJ2-1
length: 15
D: TRBD2
size: few
V: TRBV6-5
DNA: TGTGCCAGCAGTTTCCTGACTAGCGGGAGGGTTGAGCAGTTCTTC
CDR3: CASSFLTSGRVEQFF

J: TRBJ2-1
length: 15
D: -
size: few
V: TRBV20-1
DNA: TGCAGTGCTAGAGTTCGCAGGGCTCCTTACAATGAGCAGTTCTTC
CDR3: CSARVRRAPYNEQFF

J: TRBJ2-1
length: 13
D: -
size: few
V: TRBV5-1
DNA: TGCGCCAGCAGCAACGGCAGGGAGTTACGGCAGTTCTTC
CDR3: CASSNGRELRQFF

J: TRBJ2-1
length: 13
D: TRBD1
size: -
V: TRBV6-1
DNA: TGTGCCGTCGGGGGACAGGGTCTGAATGAGCAGTTCTTC
CDR3: CAVGGQGLNEQFF